These T cell receptor beta chains were read from a single sample in a study of cytomegalovirus exposure and HLA in healthy donors. TCRdb's table, derived via immunoSEQ multiplex PCR, lists solely in-frame clones and lacks some. Of just over 150,000 clones in the sample, 70% to 85% were seen once. Material: PBMCs. These receptors were obtained from a man aged 45-60 years in good health and CMV-seropositive. Each CDR3 is given with its conserved first and last residue. Each record gives: D gene, clone size, J gene, V gene, CDR3 DNA, CDR3 protein. A D gene is named only where the DNA matches it firmly. Some rows mark clone size as missing; the rest say once, few, many or name a class of expanded clone.

d_gene: TRBD1; abundance: -; j_gene: TRBJ1-5; v_gene: TRBV19; CDR3nt: TGTGCCAGTAGGACAGGGGGCGGAGGCAATCAGCCCCAGCATTTT; CDR3aa: CASRTGGGGNQPQHF
d_gene: TRBD1; abundance: -; j_gene: TRBJ1-4; v_gene: TRBV6-1; CDR3nt: TGTGCCAGCAGGGAGACAGGGTATAATGAAAAACTGTTTTTT; CDR3aa: CASRETGYNEKLFF
d_gene: -; abundance: -; j_gene: TRBJ2-5; v_gene: TRBV9; CDR3nt: TGTGCCAGCAGCGTCGGGTACCAAGAGACCCAGTACTTC; CDR3aa: CASSVGYQETQYF
d_gene: -; abundance: -; j_gene: TRBJ2-2; v_gene: TRBV10-1; CDR3nt: TGCGCCAGCAGCCCTCTTAAGGGGGAGTTAACGCCCGGGGAGCTGTTTTTT; CDR3aa: CASSPLKGELTPGELFF
d_gene: -; abundance: -; j_gene: TRBJ2-2; v_gene: TRBV5-1; CDR3nt: TGCGCCAGCAGCAAGGACAGATCTGACGGGGAGCTGTTTTTT; CDR3aa: CASSKDRSDGELFF
d_gene: -; abundance: -; j_gene: TRBJ1-1; v_gene: TRBV5-4; CDR3nt: TGTGCCAGCAGTGACACACTTATGAACACTGAAGCTTTCTTT; CDR3aa: CASSDTLMNTEAFF
d_gene: TRBD2; abundance: -; j_gene: TRBJ2-5; v_gene: TRBV5-1; CDR3nt: TGCGCCAGCAGCTTAGGAGGGGAGGGAGAGACCCAGTACTTC; CDR3aa: CASSLGGEGETQYF
d_gene: -; abundance: few; j_gene: TRBJ1-5; v_gene: TRBV6-5; CDR3nt: TGTGCCAGCAGTATAGTAGGGGAGGGTCAGCCCCAGCATTTT; CDR3aa: CASSIVGEGQPQHF
d_gene: -; abundance: -; j_gene: TRBJ2-2; v_gene: TRBV21-1; CDR3nt: TGTGCCAGCAGCAGGGGATATAGGGCGGGGGGTACGAACACCGGGGAGCTGTTTTTT; CDR3aa: CASSRGYRAGGTNTGELFF
d_gene: TRBD2; abundance: once; j_gene: TRBJ2-2; v_gene: TRBV4-1; CDR3nt: TGCGCCAGCAGCATCGGGCTAGCGGCCGCGAACACCGGGGAGCTGTTTTTT; CDR3aa: CASSIGLAAANTGELFF
d_gene: TRBD1; abundance: -; j_gene: TRBJ1-2; v_gene: TRBV4-1; CDR3nt: TGCGCCAGCAGCCCGGGACAGGGCCACCAGAAGGGCTACACCTTC; CDR3aa: CASSPGQGHQKGYTF
d_gene: -; abundance: -; j_gene: TRBJ1-2; v_gene: TRBV27; CDR3nt: TGTGCCAGCAGTGGGGCCTATGGCTACACCTTC; CDR3aa: CASSGAYGYTF
d_gene: -; abundance: -; j_gene: TRBJ1-5; v_gene: TRBV2; CDR3nt: TGTGCCAGCAGTGCACGGGGGGTTCCCGTTAGCAATCAGCCCCAGCATTTT; CDR3aa: CASSARGVPVSNQPQHF
d_gene: -; abundance: -; j_gene: TRBJ2-2; v_gene: TRBV7-8; CDR3nt: TGTGCCAGCAGCTTAGATTTCGCCGGGGAGCTGTTTTTT; CDR3aa: CASSLDFAGELFF
d_gene: TRBD1; abundance: -; j_gene: TRBJ2-7; v_gene: TRBV27; CDR3nt: TGTGCCAGCAGTTTATCGGGACAGGGGAGCTACGAGCAGTACTTC; CDR3aa: CASSLSGQGSYEQYF
d_gene: TRBD1; abundance: -; j_gene: TRBJ1-1; v_gene: TRBV6-6; CDR3nt: TGTGCCAGCAGGATCGACAGGGGAGGCACTGAAGCTTTCTTT; CDR3aa: CASRIDRGGTEAFF
d_gene: TRBD2; abundance: -; j_gene: TRBJ2-5; v_gene: TRBV10-1; CDR3nt: TGCGCCAGCAGTGAGACTAGCGGGATTCAAGAGACCCAGTACTTC; CDR3aa: CASSETSGIQETQYF
d_gene: -; abundance: -; j_gene: TRBJ1-2; v_gene: TRBV11-3; CDR3nt: TGTGCCAGCAGCCGCCTTGGGGCCGATAACTATGGCTACACCTTC; CDR3aa: CASSRLGADNYGYTF
d_gene: -; abundance: -; j_gene: TRBJ2-1; v_gene: TRBV13; CDR3nt: TGTGCCAGCTCCCCTCATAGACGAGGCGAGCAGTTCTTC; CDR3aa: CASSPHRRGEQFF
d_gene: TRBD2; abundance: -; j_gene: TRBJ2-5; v_gene: TRBV19; CDR3nt: TGTGCCAGTAGTTGGGGACTAGCGGGAGGAGTAGAGACCCAGTACTTC; CDR3aa: CASSWGLAGGVETQYF
d_gene: -; abundance: -; j_gene: TRBJ1-2; v_gene: TRBV5-6; CDR3nt: TGTGCCAGCAGCTCCACAAGGGGTAACTATGGCTACACCTTC; CDR3aa: CASSSTRGNYGYTF
d_gene: TRBD1; abundance: -; j_gene: TRBJ2-5; v_gene: TRBV25-1; CDR3nt: TGTGCCAGCAGTGTATACAGGGGCCAAGAGACCCAGTACTTC; CDR3aa: CASSVYRGQETQYF
d_gene: -; abundance: -; j_gene: TRBJ2-7; v_gene: TRBV5-6; CDR3nt: TGTGCCAGCAGCTTGAGGTCGTACAGCTCCTACGAGCAGTACTTC; CDR3aa: CASSLRSYSSYEQYF
d_gene: -; abundance: -; j_gene: TRBJ1-6; v_gene: TRBV9; CDR3nt: TGTGCCAGCAGCGTAGAAGACAGTGGATCACCCCTCCACTTT; CDR3aa: CASSVEDSGSPLHF
d_gene: -; abundance: few; j_gene: TRBJ2-1; v_gene: TRBV19; CDR3nt: TGTGCCAGTAGTATATGGGGCGATGAGCAGTTCTTC; CDR3aa: CASSIWGDEQFF
d_gene: -; abundance: -; j_gene: TRBJ1-2; v_gene: TRBV7-8; CDR3nt: TGTGCCAGCAGCTTAAGTTCCAGACAGCCAAACTATGGCTACACCTTC; CDR3aa: CASSLSSRQPNYGYTF
d_gene: -; abundance: -; j_gene: TRBJ2-3; v_gene: TRBV27; CDR3nt: TGTGCCAGCAGTTTACGGGGCACAGATACGCAGTATTTT; CDR3aa: CASSLRGTDTQYF
d_gene: -; abundance: -; j_gene: TRBJ1-2; v_gene: TRBV5-1; CDR3nt: TGCGCCAGCAGCTCCCACATAGCGAGCCACTATGGCTACACCTTC; CDR3aa: CASSSHIASHYGYTF
d_gene: TRBD2; abundance: -; j_gene: TRBJ2-3; v_gene: TRBV11-2; CDR3nt: TGTGCCAGCAGCTTAGAGTGGCGGGGGGGCGGGGGTACGCAGTATTTT; CDR3aa: CASSLEWRGGGGTQYF
d_gene: TRBD2; abundance: few; j_gene: TRBJ2-1; v_gene: TRBV7-9; CDR3nt: TGTGCCAGCAGCTTAGTGGGACTAGCGGGACCCAGCCTGTTCTTC; CDR3aa: CASSLVGLAGPSLFF
d_gene: TRBD2; abundance: -; j_gene: TRBJ2-4; v_gene: TRBV7-9; CDR3nt: TGTGCCAGCAGCTTAGTTAGCGGGGGGGCCAAAAACATTCAGTACTTC; CDR3aa: CASSLVSGGAKNIQYF
d_gene: -; abundance: -; j_gene: TRBJ2-6; v_gene: TRBV5-6; CDR3nt: TGTGCCAGCAGCCCCGGGGGGCGCCTGGCATCTGGGGCCAACGTCCTGACTTTC; CDR3aa: CASSPGGRLASGANVLTF
d_gene: -; abundance: -; j_gene: TRBJ2-6; v_gene: TRBV2; CDR3nt: TGTGCCAGCAGTGATATCTCTGGGGCCAACGTCCTGACTTTC; CDR3aa: CASSDISGANVLTF
d_gene: -; abundance: -; j_gene: TRBJ1-3; v_gene: TRBV11-2; CDR3nt: TGTGCCAGCAGCTTGGGGCACAGCTCTGGAAACACCATATATTTT; CDR3aa: CASSLGHSSGNTIYF
d_gene: -; abundance: -; j_gene: TRBJ1-1; v_gene: TRBV2; CDR3nt: TGTGCCAGCAGGGTAATTCTCCGGAGTGAAGCTTTCTTT; CDR3aa: CASRVILRSEAFF
d_gene: TRBD1; abundance: once; j_gene: TRBJ1-5; v_gene: TRBV7-8; CDR3nt: TGTGCCAGCAGCGGAGGTGACAGGGGAAATCAGCCCCAGCATTTT; CDR3aa: CASSGGDRGNQPQHF
d_gene: -; abundance: -; j_gene: TRBJ1-1; v_gene: TRBV5-4; CDR3nt: TGTGCCAGCAGCCCGTGGGACAAATACACTGAAGCTTTCTTT; CDR3aa: CASSPWDKYTEAFF
d_gene: TRBD1; abundance: -; j_gene: TRBJ1-2; v_gene: TRBV6-6; CDR3nt: TGTGCCAGCAGTTATTTGGGACAGCCTGAAGTGAATGGCTACACCTTC; CDR3aa: CASSYLGQPEVNGYTF
d_gene: -; abundance: -; j_gene: TRBJ2-3; v_gene: TRBV9; CDR3nt: TGTGCCAGCAGCGTAGTCCAGGGGATAGGTCCAGATACGCAGTATTTT; CDR3aa: CASSVVQGIGPDTQYF
d_gene: TRBD1; abundance: -; j_gene: TRBJ2-7; v_gene: TRBV6-5; CDR3nt: TGTGCCAGCAGACGACAGGGGGGGGAGGCCTACGAGCAGTACTTC; CDR3aa: CASRRQGGEAYEQYF
d_gene: TRBD2; abundance: -; j_gene: TRBJ2-3; v_gene: TRBV7-2; CDR3nt: TGTGCCAGCAGCTTATGGACTAGCGGGGCCCAGGGGGATACGCAGTATTTT; CDR3aa: CASSLWTSGAQGDTQYF
d_gene: TRBD1; abundance: -; j_gene: TRBJ2-2; v_gene: TRBV5-1; CDR3nt: TGCGCCAGCAGCCCCGGGCAGGGGGCCACCGGGGAGCTGTTTTTT; CDR3aa: CASSPGQGATGELFF
d_gene: -; abundance: -; j_gene: TRBJ2-5; v_gene: TRBV7-8; CDR3nt: TGTGCCAGCAGCCGGACAGTGGGGGAGACCCAGTACTTC; CDR3aa: CASSRTVGETQYF
d_gene: -; abundance: few; j_gene: TRBJ2-1; v_gene: TRBV7-3; CDR3nt: TGTGCCAGCAGCCCAGACTCTTACAATGAGCAGTTCTTC; CDR3aa: CASSPDSYNEQFF
d_gene: -; abundance: -; j_gene: TRBJ1-3; v_gene: TRBV10-3; CDR3nt: TGTGCCATCAGTGATGGGGAAACAAGGACAAGAAACACCATATATTTT; CDR3aa: CAISDGETRTRNTIYF
d_gene: -; abundance: -; j_gene: TRBJ2-1; v_gene: TRBV1; CDR3nt: TGCACCAGCAGCCAAGATCGGGGGAAAGCGACCAATGAGCAGTTCTTC; CDR3aa: CTSSQDRGKATNEQFF
d_gene: TRBD1; abundance: -; j_gene: TRBJ1-5; v_gene: TRBV15; CDR3nt: TGTGCCACCAGCAGAGGGTCGGCAGGGGGCTATAATCAGCCCCAGCATTTT; CDR3aa: CATSRGSAGGYNQPQHF
d_gene: TRBD1; abundance: few; j_gene: TRBJ2-7; v_gene: TRBV5-6; CDR3nt: TGTGCCAGCAGCTTATTAGAGGTGGGACAGGTGAGCTCCTACGAGCAGTACTTC; CDR3aa: CASSLLEVGQVSSYEQYF
d_gene: TRBD1; abundance: -; j_gene: TRBJ2-1; v_gene: TRBV5-1; CDR3nt: TGCGCCAGCAGCCCGGGACAGAGGGCTAATGAGCAGTTCTTC; CDR3aa: CASSPGQRANEQFF
d_gene: -; abundance: -; j_gene: TRBJ2-7; v_gene: TRBV10-3; CDR3nt: TGTGCTATCAGTGAGCCCGGGGTGGGGTACGAGCAGTACTTC; CDR3aa: CAISEPGVGYEQYF
d_gene: -; abundance: few; j_gene: TRBJ2-6; v_gene: TRBV5-1; CDR3nt: TGCGCCAGCAGCTTATGGGCAGGGGCCGGGGCCAACGTCCTGACTTTC; CDR3aa: CASSLWAGAGANVLTF